A single sample gave rise to the 2 T cell receptor beta chains below, sequenced in a study of radiotherapy plus CTLA-4 blockade in lung cancer. Some clones are missing from TCRdb's copy, which holds only in-frame ones; the method was immunoSEQ multiplex PCR. The data contain under 55,000 clones, around four fifths of them seen just once; the ten biggest clones take up 3% to 4%. Source: peripheral blood, taken from a patient treated with radiotherapy plus ipilimumab. Receptor source: a human donor with non-small cell lung cancer who had a partial response to radiotherapy plus ipilimumab.

The chain uses TRBV7-2 and TRBJ1-6; the match to TRBD1 covers 7 bases. This CDR3 is 14 amino acids long. V was pared by 4 bases and J by 8 bases, with 5 bases of the junction left unmatched. In germline, CDR1 is SGHTA, CDR2 FQGNSA. The CDR3, as DNA: TGTGCCAGCAGCTCGGGACAGACTTATTCACCCCTCCACTTT. This encodes CASSSGQTYSPLHF. The full variable domain, in which reference TRBV7-2 and TRBJ1-6 provide the parts outside the CDR3, is GAGVSQSPSNKVTEKGKDVELRCDPISGHTALYWYRQSLGQGLEFLIYFQGNSAPDKSGLPSDRFSAERTGGSVSTLTIQRTQQEDSAVYLCASSSGQTYSPLHFGNGTRLTVT.

The chain uses TRBV28 and TRBJ1-2; D is ambiguous. The V gene's germline CDR1 is MDHEN and CDR2 SYDVKM. V gave up 1 base and J gave up 1 base, with 10 bases separating them. This CDR3 region has 15 residues. The CDR3 coding sequence is TGTGCCAGCAGTTTATCCCTGGGAGGTAACTATGGCTACACCTTC. It codes for CASSLSLGGNYGYTF.